The entry that follows covers one T cell receptor beta chain sequence. This sample is drawn from a study of blood T cell repertoires in COVID-19. In germline, CDR1 is MNHEY, CDR2 SVGAGI. This CDR3 comprises 14 residues. V dropped 8 bases and J dropped 10; count of bases not matched to a gene: 11. Participants were aged 18 to 89 years from around 25 US areas. Original methodology: The assay estimated nucleated cells by amplifying reference gene primers. Method: immunoSEQ multiplex PCR; TCRdb's copy keeps in-frame clones and lacks some. From that table come the V and J calls and clone size; the DNA was used to work out D and trimming. This sample carries some 330,000 clones, 80% to 90% of them seen once, and the ten largest clones take over 3.5%.

The source is a man aged 25-45 years who had recovered from COVID-19. Material: PBMCs or T cells enriched from blood (not recorded which). V is TRBV6-5 and J is TRBJ1-6; the match to TRBD1 covers 7 bases. CDR3 in amino acids: CASGGQTSGSPLHF. Written as DNA, the CDR3 is TGTGCCAGCGGGGGACAGACTTCTGGGTCACCCCTCCACTTT.